This TCR beta chain was recorded in a study of T-cell memory formation after mild COVID-19. Across the study: Largely donor-specific sequence clusters came from two donors.

TCRdb ran MiXCR on the 5' RACE reads and lists one entry per CDR3 protein. This table holds a few hundred thousand distinct CDR3 sequences, roughly 25% found once. Trimming pared 5 bases from V and 1 base from J, leaving 14 bases between. The germline V gene encodes CDR1 SGHRS and CDR2 YFSETQ. This CDR3 spans 15 amino acids. In its sample, this clonotype was seen many times. The clonotype was recovered from an adult woman who had mild COVID-19 (a few samples of this study predate the infection). Cell type and time point are not known. What was sequenced was PBMCs or a T cell subset sorted from them (not recorded which). The rearrangement uses TRBV5-1 and TRBJ2-3, with unresolved D. This CDR3 is CASRPEEAGTDTQYF. The DNA of the CDR3 is TGCGCCAGCAGACCAGAGGAAGCTGGCACAGATACGCAGTATTTT.